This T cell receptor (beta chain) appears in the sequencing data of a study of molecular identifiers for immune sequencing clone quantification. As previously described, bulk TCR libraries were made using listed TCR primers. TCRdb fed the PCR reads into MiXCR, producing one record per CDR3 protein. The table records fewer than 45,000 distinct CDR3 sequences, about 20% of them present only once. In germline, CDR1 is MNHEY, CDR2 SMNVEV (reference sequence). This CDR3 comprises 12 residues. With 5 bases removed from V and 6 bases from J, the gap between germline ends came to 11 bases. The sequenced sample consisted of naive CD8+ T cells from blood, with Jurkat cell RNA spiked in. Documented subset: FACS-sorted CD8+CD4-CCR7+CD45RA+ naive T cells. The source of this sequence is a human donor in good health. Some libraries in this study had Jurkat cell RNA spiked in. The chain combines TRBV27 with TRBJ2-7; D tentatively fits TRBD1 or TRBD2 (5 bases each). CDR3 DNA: TGTGCCAGCAGTCTTTCAGGGACCGAGCAGTACTTC. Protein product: CASSLSGTEQYF.